This T cell receptor (beta chain) emerged from a study of CD8+CD57+ T cells in acquired aplastic anemia. Study overall: Sorted CD4+ and CD8+ cells yielded DNA averaging around 3.2 ug.

Only patients with CD8+CD57+ cell expansion on flow cytometry were chosen for sequencing. Patients had received no therapy at the time of blood sampling. Germline assignment: CDR1 SGHDN and CDR2 FVKESK. With 3 bases clipped from V and 0 bases from J, the junction kept 16 bases outside the gene matches. This CDR3 has 20 residues. Genomic DNA templated the TCR beta VDJ and CDR3 profiling. TCRdb independently ran MiXCR on the reads; one entry per CDR3 protein. The repertoire consists of a few hundred thousand distinct CDR3 sequences, with around 30% occurring once and the leading ten covering around 0.82%.

The genes are TRBV14 and TRBJ1-3; the match to TRBD1 covers 8 bases. The sequence derives from a human donor with aplastic anemia. Sequencing was done on a sample of sorted CD4+, CD8+, or CD8+CD57+ T cells (not recorded which) from PBMCs. CDR3 bases: TGTGCCAGCAGCCAGGCTAGGACAGGGCTGAAGCCTTCCTCTGGAAACACCATATATTTT. Translation: CASSQARTGLKPSSGNTIYF.